The clone carrying this TCR beta chain was seen many times. Antigen unknown. The CDR3 loop spans 14 amino acids. Germline V gene data show CDR1 as SQVTM and CDR2 as ANQGSEA. V trimming: 6 bases; J trimming: 5 bases; junction bases outside the gene matches: 7. Amplification of TCR alpha and beta CDR3 regions from RNA used iRepertoire nested multiplex PCR. One-step reverse transcription and amplification started from about 100-400 ng of tissue mRNA or PBMC total RNA. TCRdb re-called the multiplex PCR reads with MiXCR, one entry per CDR3 protein. Of approximately 110,000 distinct CDR3 sequences in the sample, more than 20% were seen once. The entry originates in a study of glioma-infiltrating T cells. Study-level results: Only very few CDR3 sequences appeared in both tissue and blood. Gliomas, especially low-grade, showed above-expected tissue-blood divergence; non-neoplastic patients showed below.

Sequencing was carried out using glioma tissue, nonneoplastic brain tissue, or PBMCs (not recorded which). J is TRBJ2-5 and V is TRBV29-1; 12 bases are shared with TRBD2. This TCR was sampled from a human donor with low-grade glioma or glioblastoma, undergoing nonglioma brain surgery, or in good health (not recorded which). CDR3 sequence (DNA): TGCAGCGTGTCTAGCGGGAGGGCGGAGGAGACCCAGTACTTC. It is translated as CSVSSGRAEETQYF.